This T cell receptor (beta chain) is from a study of early T cells in non-severe SARS-CoV-2 infection. The CDR3 sequence is 15 residues long. The V segment lost 5 bases and the J segment 7 bases; nucleotides outside the gene matches: 12. Germline V gene lookup returns CDR1 SGHTA and CDR2 FQGNSA. A note on this clonotype: Its specificity is unknown.

Individual cDNA molecules were tagged with unique molecular identifiers, the study reported. TCRdb re-derived calls from the 5' RACE reads in MiXCR, one entry per CDR3 protein. This table holds about 70,000 distinct CDR3 sequences, roughly 14% found once. Study observations and caveats: Anti-spike CD8 specificities were favored by VDJdb matching, whose results missed private and CD4 specificities.

The chain uses TRBV7-2 and TRBJ1-2, with TRBD1 matching 8 bases. Source: whole blood, taken at baseline. The clonotype originates from an adult who was a healthcare worker with PCR-confirmed SARS-CoV-2 infection or an uninfected control (not recorded which). The CDR3 region has the DNA TGTGCCAGCAGCCTTTTCCTGGACAGGGCGGTTGGCTACACCTTC. Protein product: CASSLFLDRAVGYTF.